This note documents a single T cell receptor beta chain sequence. Its antigen is currently not known. No base qualities exist here, and no much larger clone lies one base off it. TCR beta CDR3 regions were sequenced from DNA using the immunoSEQ Assay. From the authors' description of their analysis: T cell density was computed as TCR beta template counts normalized to usable DNA estimated by amplifying housekeeping genes. Using the preseqR package, richness was estimated by extrapolating to 120,000 templates for tissue samples and 400,000 templates for PBMC samples. Clonality was calculated as one minus Pielou's evenness. Tissue-enriched TCRs were identified through differential abundance testing performed on productive amino-acid clonotypes, with a minimum total count of 5 and an alpha of 0.1. The Jaccard Index and the Morisita Overlap Index were used to measure repertoire overlap between compartments. GLIPH grouped TCR beta CDR3s together with public tetramer-defined viral CDR3s, and a viral motif had to include at least three viral sequences and also show V-gene enrichment. TCRdb limited this immuneACCESS table to in-frame rearrangements with V and J called. A share of clones is missing; checked studies link under half to unresolved V genes, and the rest is unexplained. Clone size and V and J calls were adopted from that table, with D and trimming inferred from the DNA. Within this sample are approximately 23,000 clones, with about 89% of them counted one time only. The ten largest clonotypes hold about an eighth of the sample.

The trim is 2 bases for V and 7 bases for J, with a gap of 12 bases between the germline ends. According to the germline V gene, CDR1 reads MDHEN and CDR2 reads SYDVKM. From its cysteine to its phenylalanine, the CDR3 spans 14 amino acids. Only the CDR3 DNA stays, 42 bases, in frame from base 1. This sample was included in a study of T cells in localized non-small cell lung cancer (TCRdb year 2020). Some background on the complete study: T cell repertoires of approximately 250 early-stage NSCLC patients were analyzed, with tumors being compared against uninvolved tumor-adjacent lungs. The cohort comprised roughly 220 treatment-naïve NSCLC patients with resected, localized lung tumors. A mean age of around 66 years was recorded for the NSCLC patients, of whom 129 were male and some 100 were female.

At diagnosis, peripheral blood, uninvolved tumor-adjacent lung and tumor were collected and were preserved as a mix of fresh-frozen and FFPE material. For TCR repertoire profiling, the blood samples were analyzed as peripheral blood mononuclear cells. The paper as a whole reports these results and caveats: A median of 57 of the top 100 tumor clones were detected in paired uninvolved adjacent lung, and some 30 of these tumor clones were also found among the top 100 clones of the paired uninvolved adjacent lung. Higher blood T cell density associated with longer overall survival, while higher adjacent-lung clonality associated with shorter survival. Because multi-region tumor sequencing was not performed, intratumor heterogeneity could not be ruled out. Because the study design was exploratory, TCR variables were selected using unadjusted p-values without false-discovery rate correction. The highest T cell clonality was observed in uninvolved tumor-adjacent lung, where clonality exceeded that of tumor, suggesting that antigenic responses were more focused in uninvolved tumor-adjacent lung.

The sample in question was peripheral blood, obtained before any cancer treatment. The V gene is TRBV28 and the J gene is TRBJ2-1; no confident D gene assignment can be made. The origin of this receptor is a male donor at least 60 years old with stage I lung adenocarcinoma. The DNA sequence is as follows: TGTGCCAGCAGTTTAGAACTCCTCCGTAATGAGCAGTTCTTC. Its translation reads: CASSLELLRNEQFF.